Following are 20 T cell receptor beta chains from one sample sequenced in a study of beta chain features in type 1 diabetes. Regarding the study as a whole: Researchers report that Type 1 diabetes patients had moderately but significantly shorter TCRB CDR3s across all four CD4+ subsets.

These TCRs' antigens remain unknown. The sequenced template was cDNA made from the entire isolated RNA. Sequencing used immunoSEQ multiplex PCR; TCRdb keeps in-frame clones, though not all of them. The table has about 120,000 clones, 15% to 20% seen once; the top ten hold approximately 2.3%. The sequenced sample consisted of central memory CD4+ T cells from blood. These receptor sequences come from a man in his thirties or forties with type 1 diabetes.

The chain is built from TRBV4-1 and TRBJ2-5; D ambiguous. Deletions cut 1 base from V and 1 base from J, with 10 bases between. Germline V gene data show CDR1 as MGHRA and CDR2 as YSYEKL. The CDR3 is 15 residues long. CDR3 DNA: TGCGCCAGCAGCCAAGGCCTAGTCTTCCAAGAGACCCAGTACTTC. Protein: CASSQGLVFQETQYF.

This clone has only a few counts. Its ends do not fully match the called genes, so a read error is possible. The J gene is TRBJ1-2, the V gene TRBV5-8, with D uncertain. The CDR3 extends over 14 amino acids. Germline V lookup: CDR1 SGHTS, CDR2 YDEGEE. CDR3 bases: TGCGCCAGCAGCCAAGTGGCGGGCACTAGTGGCTACACCTTC. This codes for CASSQVAGTSGYTF.

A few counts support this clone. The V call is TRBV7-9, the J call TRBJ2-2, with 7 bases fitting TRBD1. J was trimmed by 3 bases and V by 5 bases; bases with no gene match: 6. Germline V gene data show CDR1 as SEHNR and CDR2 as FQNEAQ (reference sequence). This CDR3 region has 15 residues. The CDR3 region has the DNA TGTGCCAGCAGCACCCTAACAGGGGACACCGGGGAGCTGTTTTTT. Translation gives CASSTLTGDTGELFF.

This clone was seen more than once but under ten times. This CDR3 is CASSSSSYEQYF. The DNA of the CDR3 is TGTGCCAGCAGTTCAAGCTCCTACGAGCAGTACTTC. This chain links TRBV27 with TRBJ2-7; the D is unclear. Germline V gene data show CDR1 as MNHEY and CDR2 as SMNVEV (reference sequence). The CDR3 has 12 residues. Trimming pared 4 bases from V and 0 bases from J, leaving 4 bases between.

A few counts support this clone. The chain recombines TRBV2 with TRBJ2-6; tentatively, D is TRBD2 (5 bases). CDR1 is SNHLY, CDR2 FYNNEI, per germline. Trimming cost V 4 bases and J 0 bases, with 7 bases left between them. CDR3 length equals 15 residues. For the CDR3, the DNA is TGTGCCAGCAGTGCGGGGTACTCTGGGGCCAACGTCCTGACTTTC. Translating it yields CASSAGYSGANVLTF.

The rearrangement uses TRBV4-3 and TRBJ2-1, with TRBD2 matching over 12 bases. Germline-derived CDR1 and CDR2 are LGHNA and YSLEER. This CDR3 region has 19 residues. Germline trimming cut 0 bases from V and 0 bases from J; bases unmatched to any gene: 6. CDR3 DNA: TGCGCCAGCAGCCAAGACCCTAGCGGGGGGGTAAGCTCCTACAATGAGCAGTTCTTC. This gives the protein CASSQDPSGGVSSYNEQFF.

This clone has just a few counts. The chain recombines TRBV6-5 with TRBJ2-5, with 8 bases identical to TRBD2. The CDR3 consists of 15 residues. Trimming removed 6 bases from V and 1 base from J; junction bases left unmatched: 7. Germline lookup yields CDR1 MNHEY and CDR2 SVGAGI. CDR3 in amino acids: CASRPISGGQETQYF. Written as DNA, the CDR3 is TGTGCCAGCAGACCTATCAGCGGGGGCCAAGAGACCCAGTACTTC.

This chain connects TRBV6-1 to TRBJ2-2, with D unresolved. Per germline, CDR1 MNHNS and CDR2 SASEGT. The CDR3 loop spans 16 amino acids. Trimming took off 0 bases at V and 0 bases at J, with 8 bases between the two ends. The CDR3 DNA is TGTGCCAGCAGTGAAGCGTTCAGTTCGAACACCGGGGAGCTGTTTTTT. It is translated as CASSEAFSSNTGELFF.

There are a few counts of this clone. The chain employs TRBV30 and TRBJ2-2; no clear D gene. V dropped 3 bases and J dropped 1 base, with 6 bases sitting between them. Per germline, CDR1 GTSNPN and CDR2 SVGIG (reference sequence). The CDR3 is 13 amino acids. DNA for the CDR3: TGTGCCTGGAGATTGGTGAACACCGGGGAGCTGTTTTTT. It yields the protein CAWRLVNTGELFF.

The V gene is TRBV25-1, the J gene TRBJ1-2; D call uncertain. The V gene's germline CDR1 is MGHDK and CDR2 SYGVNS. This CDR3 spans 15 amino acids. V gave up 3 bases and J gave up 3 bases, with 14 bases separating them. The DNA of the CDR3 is TGTGCCAGCAGTGATGGCGGGCCCGTTGACTATGGCTACACCTTC. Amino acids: CASSDGGPVDYGYTF.

The CDR3 region has the DNA TGTGCCAGCAGCCGAGGGGGCGGTCAGCCCCAGCATTTT. Amino acids: CASSRGGGQPQHF. The V gene is TRBV9, the J gene TRBJ1-5; 7 bases fit TRBD1. With 4 bases clipped from V and 6 bases from J, the junction kept 4 bases outside the gene matches. CDR3 size: 13 residues. Germline CDR1 reads SGDLS; CDR2 reads YYNGEE.

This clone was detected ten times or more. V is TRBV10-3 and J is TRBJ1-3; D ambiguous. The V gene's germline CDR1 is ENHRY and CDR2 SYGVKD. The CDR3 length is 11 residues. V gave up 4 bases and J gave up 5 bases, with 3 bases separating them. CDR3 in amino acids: CAISGRNTIYF. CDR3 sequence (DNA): TGTGCCATCAGTGGGAGAAACACCATATATTTT.

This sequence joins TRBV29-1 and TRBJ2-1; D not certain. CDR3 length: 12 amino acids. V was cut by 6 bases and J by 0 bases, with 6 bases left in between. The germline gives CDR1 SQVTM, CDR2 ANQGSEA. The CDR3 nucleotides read TGCAGCGTCGGCAGCTCCTACAATGAGCAGTTCTTC. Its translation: CSVGSSYNEQFF.

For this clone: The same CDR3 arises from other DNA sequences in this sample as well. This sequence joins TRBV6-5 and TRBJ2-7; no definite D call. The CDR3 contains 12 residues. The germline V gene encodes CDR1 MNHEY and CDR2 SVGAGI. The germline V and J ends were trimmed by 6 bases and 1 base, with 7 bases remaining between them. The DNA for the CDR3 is TGTGCCAGCAGGGCCAGATCCTACGAGCAGTACTTC. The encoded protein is CASRARSYEQYF.

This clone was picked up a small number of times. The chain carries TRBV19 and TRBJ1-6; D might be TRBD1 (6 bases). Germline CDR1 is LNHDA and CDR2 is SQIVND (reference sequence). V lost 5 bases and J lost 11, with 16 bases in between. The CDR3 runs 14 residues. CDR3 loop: CASSDPPRGTPLHF. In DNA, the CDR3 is TGTGCCAGTAGTGACCCCCCGAGGGGGACACCCCTCCACTTT.

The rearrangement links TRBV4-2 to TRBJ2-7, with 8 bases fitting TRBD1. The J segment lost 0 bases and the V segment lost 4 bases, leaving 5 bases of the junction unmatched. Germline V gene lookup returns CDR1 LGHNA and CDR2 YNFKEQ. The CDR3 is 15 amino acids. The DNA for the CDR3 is TGTGCCAGCAGCCCTGGGACAGGTAGCTCCTACGAGCAGTACTTC. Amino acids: CASSPGTGSSYEQYF.

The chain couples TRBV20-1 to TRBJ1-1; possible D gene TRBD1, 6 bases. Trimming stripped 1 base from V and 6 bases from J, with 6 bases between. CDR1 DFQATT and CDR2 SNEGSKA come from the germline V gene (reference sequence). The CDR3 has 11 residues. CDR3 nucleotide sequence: TGCAGTGCTAGAGGGACAGCTGAAGCTTTCTTT. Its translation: CSARGTAEAFF.

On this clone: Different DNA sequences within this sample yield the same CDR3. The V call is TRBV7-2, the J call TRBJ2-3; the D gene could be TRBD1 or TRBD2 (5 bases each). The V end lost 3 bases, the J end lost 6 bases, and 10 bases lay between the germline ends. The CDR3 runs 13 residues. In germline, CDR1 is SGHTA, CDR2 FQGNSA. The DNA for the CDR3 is TGTGCCAGCAGCTTCTCTGGGGGTGATACGCAGTATTTT. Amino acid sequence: CASSFSGGDTQYF. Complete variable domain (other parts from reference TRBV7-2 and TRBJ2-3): GAGVSQSPSNKVTEKGKDVELRCDPISGHTALYWYRQSLGQGLEFLIYFQGNSAPDKSGLPSDRFSAERTGGSVSTLTIQRTQQEDSAVYLCASSFSGGDTQYFGPGTRLTVL.

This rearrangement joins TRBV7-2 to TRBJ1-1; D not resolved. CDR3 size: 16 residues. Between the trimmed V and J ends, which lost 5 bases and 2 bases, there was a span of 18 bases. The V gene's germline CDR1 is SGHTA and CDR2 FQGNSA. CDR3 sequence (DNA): TGTGCCAGCAGCCCCTCGGTCCAGCTACCAAACACTGAAGCTTTCTTT. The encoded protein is CASSPSVQLPNTEAFF.

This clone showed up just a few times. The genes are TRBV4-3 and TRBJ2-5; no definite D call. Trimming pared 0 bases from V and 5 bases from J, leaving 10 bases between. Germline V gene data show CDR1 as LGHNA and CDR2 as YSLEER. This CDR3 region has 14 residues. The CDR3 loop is CASSQDLRTETQYF. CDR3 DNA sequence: TGCGCCAGCAGCCAAGATCTAAGGACGGAGACCCAGTACTTC.